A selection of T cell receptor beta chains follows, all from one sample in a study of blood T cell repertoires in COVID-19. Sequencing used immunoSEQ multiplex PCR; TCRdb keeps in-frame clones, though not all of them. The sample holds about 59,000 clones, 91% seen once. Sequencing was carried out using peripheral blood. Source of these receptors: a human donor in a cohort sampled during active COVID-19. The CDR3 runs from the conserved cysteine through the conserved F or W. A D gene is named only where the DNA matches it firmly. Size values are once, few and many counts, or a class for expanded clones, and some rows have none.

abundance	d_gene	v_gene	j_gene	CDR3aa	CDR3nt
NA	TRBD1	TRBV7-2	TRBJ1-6	CASSSGGREGYSPLHF	TGTGCCAGCAGCTCAGGGGGCAGGGAAGGTTATTCACCCCTCCACTTT
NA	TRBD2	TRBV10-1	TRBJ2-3	CASSIVAGGTTDTQYF	TGCGCCAGCAGTATCGTGGCGGGAGGAACGACAGATACGCAGTATTTT
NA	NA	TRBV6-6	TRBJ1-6	CASSPAGGARPRGNSPLHF	TGTGCCAGCAGTCCCGCCGGGGGGGCCCGACCCCGTGGTAATTCACCCCTCCACTTT
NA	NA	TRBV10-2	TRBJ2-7	CASSESTGVTEQYF	TGCGCCAGCAGTGAGTCGACCGGGGTAACGGAGCAGTACTTC
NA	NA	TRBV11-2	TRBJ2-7	CASSLVGGYEQYF	TGTGCCAGCAGCTTAGTAGGCGGATACGAGCAGTACTTC
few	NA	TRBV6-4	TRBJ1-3	CASSQESWGNTIYF	TGTGCCAGCAGTCAGGAATCGTGGGGAAACACCATATATTTT
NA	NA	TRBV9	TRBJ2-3	CASSVVGLSNTQYF	TGTGCCAGCAGCGTAGTAGGACTGTCAAATACGCAGTATTTT
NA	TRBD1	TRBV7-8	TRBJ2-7	CASSLGTGSYEQYF	TGTGCCAGCAGCTTAGGGACAGGGTCATACGAGCAGTACTTC
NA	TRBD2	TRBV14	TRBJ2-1	CASSNILARTYNEQFF	TGTGCCAGCAGCAATATACTAGCGCGCACCTACAATGAGCAGTTCTTC
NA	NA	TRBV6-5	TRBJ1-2	CASSTGGRPYGYTF	TGTGCCAGCAGTACCGGGGGACGGCCCTATGGCTACACCTTC
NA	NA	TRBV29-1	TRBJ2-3	CSVERLGTDTQYF	TGCAGCGTGGAGCGATTGGGCACAGATACGCAGTATTTT
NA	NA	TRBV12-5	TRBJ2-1	CASGPTGRPSGNEQFF	TGTGCTAGTGGCCCCACAGGGAGACCCTCGGGAAATGAGCAGTTCTTC
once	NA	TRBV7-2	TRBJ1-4	CASSLRGWRYEKLFF	TGTGCCAGCAGCTTGAGGGGGTGGCGTTATGAAAAACTGTTTTTT
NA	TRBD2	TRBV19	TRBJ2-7	CASSYLAGPEYEQYF	TGTGCCAGTAGTTATCTAGCGGGGCCAGAATACGAGCAGTACTTC
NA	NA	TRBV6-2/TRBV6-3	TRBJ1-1	CASSRLDRNTEAFF	TGTGCCAGCAGTCGTCTGGACAGGAACACTGAAGCTTTCTTT
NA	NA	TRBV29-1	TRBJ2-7	CSVSYNSYEQYF	TGCAGCGTTTCGTACAACTCCTACGAGCAGTACTTC
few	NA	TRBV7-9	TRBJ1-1	CASSLGQNTEAFF	TGTGCCAGCAGCTTAGGACAGAACACTGAAGCTTTCTTT
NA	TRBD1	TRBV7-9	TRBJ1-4	CASSFTGAPNEKLFF	TGTGCCAGCAGCTTTACAGGGGCTCCCAATGAAAAACTGTTTTTT
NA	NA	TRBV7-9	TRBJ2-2	CASSLVGAEAGELFF	TGTGCCAGCAGCTTAGTTGGTGCGGAGGCGGGGGAGCTGTTTTTT
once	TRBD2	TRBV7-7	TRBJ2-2	CASSLVRESGELFF	TGTGCTAGCAGCTTAGTGCGGGAGTCCGGGGAGCTGTTTTTT
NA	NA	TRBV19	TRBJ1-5	CASGEFTGISNQPQHF	TGTGCCAGTGGGGAATTCACAGGCATCAGCAATCAGCCCCAGCATTTT
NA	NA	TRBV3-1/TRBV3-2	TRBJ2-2	CASSQRLYTGELFF	TGTGCCAGCAGCCAAAGACTGTACACCGGGGAGCTGTTTTTT
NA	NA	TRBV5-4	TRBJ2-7	CASSPPGASSYEQYF	TGTGCCAGCAGCCCCCCAGGGGCTTCATCCTACGAGCAGTACTTC
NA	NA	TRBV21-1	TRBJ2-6	CASSKRQGRSGANVLTF	TGTGCCAGCAGCAAAAGACAGGGCCGCTCTGGGGCCAACGTCCTGACTTTC
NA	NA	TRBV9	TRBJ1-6	CASSPGLLNSPLHF	TGTGCCAGCAGCCCGGGGTTGTTGAATTCACCCCTCCACTTT
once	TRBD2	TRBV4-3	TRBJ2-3	CASSQVPRGSMKDTQYF	TGCGCCAGCAGCCAAGTTCCGCGGGGGTCCATGAAAGATACGCAGTATTTT
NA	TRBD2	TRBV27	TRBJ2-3	CASSIGLAGGPRDTQYF	TGTGCCAGCAGTATCGGACTAGCGGGGGGGCCTAGAGATACGCAGTATTTT
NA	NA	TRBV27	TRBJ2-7	CASSRGEDYEQYF	TGTGCCAGCAGCCGCGGGGAGGACTACGAGCAGTACTTC
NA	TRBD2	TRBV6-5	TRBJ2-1	CASSFYGLAKINEQFF	TGTGCCAGCAGTTTCTATGGACTAGCGAAAATCAATGAGCAGTTCTTC
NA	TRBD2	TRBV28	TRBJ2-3	CASSSGLAGSTDTQYF	TGTGCCAGCAGTTCGGGACTAGCGGGAAGCACAGATACGCAGTATTTT
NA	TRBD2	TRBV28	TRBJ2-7	CASRGRGTSGGSYEQYF	TGTGCCAGCAGAGGACGCGGGACTAGCGGGGGCTCCTACGAGCAGTACTTC
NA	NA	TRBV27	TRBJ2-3	CASSSTDTQYF	TGTGCCAGCAGTTCGACAGATACGCAGTATTTT
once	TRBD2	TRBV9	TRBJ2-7	CASSVLPGAGSYEQYF	TGTGCCAGCAGCGTACTCCCGGGAGCGGGGTCCTACGAGCAGTACTTC
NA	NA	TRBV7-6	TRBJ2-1	CASSSGQRTYNEQFF	TGTGCCAGCAGCTCAGGACAGAGGACCTACAATGAGCAGTTCTTC
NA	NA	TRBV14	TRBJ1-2	CASSTQPQGWGYGYTF	TGTGCCAGCAGCACACAACCCCAGGGATGGGGCTATGGCTACACCTTC
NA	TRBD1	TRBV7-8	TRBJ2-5	CASSSRSRGTETQYF	TGTGCCAGCAGTTCTCGTTCCAGGGGGACGGAGACCCAGTACTTC
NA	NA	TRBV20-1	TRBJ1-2	CSAPLYGEGTF	TGCAGTGCCCCCTTGTACGGGGAGGGCACCTTC